The present T cell receptor (beta chain) was sequenced within a study of siplizumab effects on memory and regulatory T cells. V gave up 4 bases and J gave up 3 bases, with 11 bases separating them. Germline V gene data show CDR1 as SGHDT and CDR2 as YYEEEE. The CDR3 runs to 13 residues. This clone has only one observation. Sequenced by immunoSEQ multiplex PCR; TCRdb stores in-frame clones only, minus some. The sample consists of fewer than 9,500 clones, roughly 69% of them appearing once. In a few donor pairs, unstimulated naive, memory, effector memory and TEMRA subsets were sequenced. Sequencing was performed on effector memory CD8+ T cells sorted from blood. Documented subset: unstimulated CD8+ effector memory T cells. This TCR was sampled from a human donor in good health. The chain uses TRBV5-6 and TRBJ2-7; D could derive from TRBD1 or TRBD2 (5 bases each). CDR3 sequence (DNA): TGTGCCAGCAGCCCCCGGGGCAGCTACGAGCAGTACTTC. This codes for CASSPRGSYEQYF.